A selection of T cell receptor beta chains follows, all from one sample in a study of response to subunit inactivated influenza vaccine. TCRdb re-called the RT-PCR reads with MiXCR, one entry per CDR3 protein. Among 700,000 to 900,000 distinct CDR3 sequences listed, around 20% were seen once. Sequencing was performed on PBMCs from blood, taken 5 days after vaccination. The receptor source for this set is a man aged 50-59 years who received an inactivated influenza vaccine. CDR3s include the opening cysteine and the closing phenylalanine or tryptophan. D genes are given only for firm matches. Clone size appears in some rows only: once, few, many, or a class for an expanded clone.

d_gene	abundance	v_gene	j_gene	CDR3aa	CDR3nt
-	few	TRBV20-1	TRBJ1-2	CSVRLGGGSGYTF	TGCAGTGTTAGATTGGGCGGTGGGAGCGGCTACACCTTC
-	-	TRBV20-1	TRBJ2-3	CSAPPAGSTDTQYF	TGCAGTGCTCCCCCAGCCGGGTCCACAGATACGCAGTATTTT
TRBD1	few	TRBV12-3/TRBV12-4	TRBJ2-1	CASSPTDRESHNEQFF	TGTGCCAGCAGCCCCACCGACAGGGAATCCCACAATGAGCAGTTCTTC
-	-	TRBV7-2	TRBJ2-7	CASSSGGRESYEQYF	TGTGCCAGCAGCTCCGGGGGGCGCGAATCCTACGAGCAGTACTTC
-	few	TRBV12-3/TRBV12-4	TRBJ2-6	CASNENSGANVLTF	TGTGCCAGCAACGAAAACTCTGGGGCCAACGTCCTGACTTTC
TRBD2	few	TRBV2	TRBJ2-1	CASSEWAGGGNEQFF	TGTGCCAGCAGTGAATGGGCGGGAGGAGGGAATGAGCAGTTCTTC
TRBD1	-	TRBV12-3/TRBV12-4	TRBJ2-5	CASSLGQTGSRAAQYF	TGTGCCAGCAGTTTGGGACAGACTGGTTCCCGGGCGGCCCAGTACTTC
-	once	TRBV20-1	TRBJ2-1	CSAREGQARIGSYNEQIF	TGCAGTGCTAGAGAGGGACAAGCGCGAATTGGCTCCTACAATGAGCAGATCTTC
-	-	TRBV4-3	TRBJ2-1	CASSQEGSSRVEQFF	TGCGCCAGCAGCCAAGAGGGTTCCAGCAGGGTTGAGCAGTTCTTC
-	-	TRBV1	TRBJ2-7	CTSSQAERELYEQYF	TGCACCAGCAGCCAAGCTGAGCGGGAGCTGTACGAGCAGTACTTC
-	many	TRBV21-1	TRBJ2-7	CASSKKGALVSYEQYF	TGTGCCAGCAGCAAAAAGGGGGCCCTTGTATCCTACGAGCAGTACTTC
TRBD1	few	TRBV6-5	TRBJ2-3	CASRLTALGTGGSTDTQYF	TGTGCCAGCAGGTTAACGGCCCTAGGGACAGGGGGTTCTACAGATACGCAGTATTTT
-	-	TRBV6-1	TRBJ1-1	CASGWDGNTEAFF	TGTGCCAGCGGCTGGGACGGAAACACTGAAGCTTTCTTT
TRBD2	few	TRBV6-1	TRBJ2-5	CASHGSRGGQETQYF	TGTGCCAGCCATGGGTCCCGGGGGGGGCAAGAGACCCAGTACTTC
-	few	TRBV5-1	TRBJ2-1	CASSKSGRASSYNEQFF	TGCGCCAGCAGCAAAAGCGGGCGGGCCAGCTCCTACAATGAGCAGTTCTTC
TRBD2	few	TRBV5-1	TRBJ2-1	CASSSGLAGAAEQFF	TGCGCCAGCAGCTCCGGACTAGCGGGAGCGGCTGAGCAGTTCTTC
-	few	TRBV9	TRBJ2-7	CASSVEEGVWYEQYF	TGTGCCAGCAGCGTAGAAGAAGGGGTATGGTACGAGCAGTACTTC
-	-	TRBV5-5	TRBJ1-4	CASSLYPSEKLFF	TGTGCCAGCAGCTTGTACCCGAGCGAAAAACTGTTTTTT
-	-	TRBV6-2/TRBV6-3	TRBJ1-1	CASSLPLLAWGAFF	TGTGCCAGCAGCCTACCGCTATTGGCCTGGGGAGCTTTCTTT
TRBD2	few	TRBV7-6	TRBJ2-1	CASSARTSGENNEQFF	TGTGCCAGCAGCGCCAGGACTAGCGGGGAAAACAATGAGCAGTTCTTC
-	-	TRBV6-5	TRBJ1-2	CASSSREGYGYTF	TGTGCCAGCAGTTCCAGGGAGGGCTATGGCTACACCTTC
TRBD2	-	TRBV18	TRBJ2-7	CASSPLGAGVGYEQYF	TGTGCCAGCTCACCACTGGGAGCGGGAGTGGGCTACGAGCAGTACTTC
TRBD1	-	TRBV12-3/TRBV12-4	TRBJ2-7	CASSLPGQGGYEQYF	TGTGCCAGCAGTCTACCGGGACAGGGCGGCTACGAGCAGTACTTC
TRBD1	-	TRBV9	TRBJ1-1	CASRAGTGVNTEAFF	TGTGCCAGCAGAGCAGGGACAGGGGTGAACACTGAAGCTTTCTTT
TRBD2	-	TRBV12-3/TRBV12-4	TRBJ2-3	CASRRGLAKAPQYF	TGTGCCAGCAGGAGGGGACTAGCAAAGGCTCCGCAGTATTTT
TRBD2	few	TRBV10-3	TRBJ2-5	CATAHLREGHRETQYF	TGTGCCACAGCGCATTTGCGGGAGGGCCATCGAGAGACCCAGTACTTC
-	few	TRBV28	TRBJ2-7	CASSPSAGGWYEQYF	TGTGCCAGCAGTCCATCCGCCGGGGGATGGTACGAGCAGTACTTC
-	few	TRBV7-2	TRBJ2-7	CASSPPGSFYEQYF	TGTGCCAGCAGCCCCCCTGGCAGCTTCTACGAGCAGTACTTC